This T cell receptor (beta chain) was found in a study of cytomegalovirus exposure and HLA in healthy donors. Study-level information: Genotyping showed roughly 77% of 300 to 450 donors falling in the Caucasian-associated ancestry cluster. Study results and limitations: The productive fraction for most TCR beta V segments was about 87% or about 30% in an earlier analysis.

The PCR employed 60 Vbeta primers together with 13 Jbeta primers. In the source study's methods: Unique TCR beta chains totaled about 78 million in a later count, with some 10 million of them shared. Method: immunoSEQ multiplex PCR; TCRdb's copy keeps in-frame clones and lacks some. The V and J calls and clone size come from that table; D and trimming were worked out from the DNA. Here the sample spans around 170,000 clones, over 70% being singletons. Germline V CDR1 and CDR2: MNHNS, SASEGT. V was pared by 5 bases and J by 7 bases, with 17 bases between. The CDR3 length is 14 residues. A word on this clone: The antigen remains undetermined.

The sequenced sample was PBMCs. The chain joins TRBV6-1 to TRBJ1-1; perhaps TRBD1 as D (6 bases). The receptor was isolated from a man aged 45 to 65 in good health and CMV-seropositive. CDR3 DNA sequence: TGTGCCAGCAGTTCCCCCAGGGGCCCTTATGAAGCTTTCTTT. It specifies CASSSPRGPYEAFF.